One sample yielded the 10 T cell receptor beta chains listed below, sequenced in a study of regulatory T cells in long-lasting Graves disease. The time point was: persistent/refractory GD, antithyroid drugs over 5 years with positive TRAb. The TCR library was made from RNA that had been extracted from PBMCs in TRIzol. CDR3 regions were amplified by Arm-PCR using iRepertoire HTBI primers to build TCR beta libraries. TCRdb redid the calling of the multiplex PCR reads with MiXCR, one entry per CDR3 protein. In the table there are around 400,000 distinct CDR3 sequences, approximately 25% of which are singletons. Material: peripheral blood mononuclear cells (PBMCs), obtained when the disease was refractory, from a patient treated with antithyroid drugs. The receptor set was obtained from a woman aged 40 to 49 with Graves disease.

This clonotype has just a few counts. V is TRBV7-6 and J is TRBJ2-7; TRBD2 agrees at 11 bases. The CDR3 runs to 21 residues. The germline V gene encodes CDR1 SGHVS and CDR2 FNYEAQ. The J segment lost 3 bases and the V segment lost 5 bases, leaving 24 bases of the junction unmatched. This CDR3 reads CASSRWLAGGPTSSKIYEQYF. CDR3 bases: TGTGCCAGCAGCAGGTGGCTAGCGGGAGGACCCACATCTTCCAAAATCTACGAGCAGTACTTC. Complete variable domain (other parts from reference TRBV7-6 and TRBJ2-7): GAGVSQSPRYKVTKRGQDVALRCDPISGHVSLYWYRQALGQGPEFLTYFNYEAQQDKSGLPNDRFSAERPEGSISTLTIQRTEQRDSAMYRCASSRWLAGGPTSSKIYEQYFGPGTRLTVT.

This clonotype was detected ten times or more. V and J are TRBV24-1 and TRBJ2-2, with D unresolved. The CDR3 totals 16 residues. Germline V lookup: CDR1 KGHDR, CDR2 SFDVKD. Trimming took 1 base from V and 4 from J, leaving 12 bases between them. Here the CDR3 reads CATSDLSGTATGELFF. CDR3 DNA: TGTGCCACCAGTGATTTATCCGGCACAGCCACCGGGGAGCTGTTTTTT.

This clonotype turned up a few times. The V gene is TRBV7-9, the J gene TRBJ1-2, with TRBD1 as a possible D gene (6 bases). Germline-derived CDR1 and CDR2 are SEHNR and FQNEAQ (reference sequence). The CDR3 is made up of 13 amino acids. Trimming shortened V by 7 bases and J by 8 bases, and 17 bases separated the two germline ends. The CDR3 bases are TGTGCCAGCACCTCATTCGACAGGACGGGCTACACCTTC. It is translated as CASTSFDRTGYTF.

The chain couples TRBV7-2 to TRBJ1-3, with D possibly matching TRBD1 (6 bases). The CDR3 totals 16 residues. V lost 5 bases and J 3 bases, leaving 17 bases between the germline ends. Germline CDR1 is SGHTA and CDR2 is FQGNSA. CDR3 in DNA: TGTGCCAGCAGCCAGGGGCCGGTCGCTGGTGGAAACACCATATATTTT. Translated: CASSQGPVAGGNTIYF. Full variable domain (missing parts from reference TRBV7-2 and TRBJ1-3): GAGVSQSPSNKVTEKGKDVELRCDPISGHTALYWYRQSLGQGLEFLIYFQGNSAPDKSGLPSDRFSAERTGGSVSTLTIQRTQQEDSAVYLCASSQGPVAGGNTIYFGEGSWLTVV.

This clonotype has a count of ten or more. V and J are TRBV2 and TRBJ1-2, with TRBD1 identical over 8 bases. Germline trimming cut 5 bases from V and 0 bases from J; bases unmatched to any gene: 2. Germline CDR1 is SNHLY and CDR2 is FYNNEI. The CDR3 has 14 amino acids. The CDR3 DNA follows: TGTGCCAGCAGTAAGGGACAGGCTAACTATGGCTACACCTTC. The encoded protein is CASSKGQANYGYTF.

The rearrangement joins TRBV7-3 to TRBJ2-3; 9 nucleotides align to TRBD2. Germline V gene sequence: CDR1 SGHTA, CDR2 FQGTGA. The CDR3 is made up of 17 amino acids. The junction had 15 bases not matched to a gene; V was cut back by 5 bases and J by 6 bases. CDR3 coding DNA: TGTGCCAGCAGCCGAGGGAGGATAGCGGGAGACGGCGATACGCAGTATTTT. It is translated as CASSRGRIAGDGDTQYF.

This clonotype occurred many times. The chain is built from TRBV5-1 and TRBJ2-7; TRBD1 is a possible D gene (6 bases). Trimming removed 3 bases at V and 6 bases at J, with 7 bases between. CDR3 length: 11 amino acids. CDR1 and CDR2 from the germline V gene are SGHRS and YFSETQ. This CDR3 reads CASSWGREQYF. DNA for the CDR3: TGCGCCAGCAGCTGGGGGCGCGAGCAGTACTTC.

DNA of the CDR3: TGTGCCAGCAGTCCTCACCCTGGACGGGGAAAAAGCTCCTACAATGAGCAGTTCTTC. Residues: CASSPHPGRGKSSYNEQFF. The chain links TRBV28 to TRBJ2-1, with TRBD2 as a possible D gene (5 bases). The CDR3 is made up of 19 amino acids. Trimming took off 5 bases at V and 0 bases at J, with 23 bases between the two ends. CDR1 and CDR2 (germline): MDHEN, SYDVKM. The full variable domain, its missing parts supplied by reference TRBV28 and TRBJ2-1, is DVKVTQSSRYLVKRTGEKVFLECVQDMDHENMFWYRQDPGLGLRLIYFSYDVKMKEKGDIPEGYSVSREKKERFSLILESASTNQTSMYLCASSPHPGRGKSSYNEQFFGPGTRLTVL.

V gene TRBV25-1 combines with J gene TRBJ2-5, with D hard to call. Trimming left V 3 bases short and J 1 base short, with 6 bases between. This CDR3 has 13 residues. The germline CDR1 and CDR2 sequences are MGHDK and SYGVNS. The CDR3 bases are TGTGCCAGCAGTGACTTCGGCCAAGAGACCCAGTACTTC. This codes for CASSDFGQETQYF. Full variable domain (remainder filled in from reference TRBV25-1 and TRBJ2-5): EADIYQTPRYLVIGTGKKITLECSQTMGHDKMYWYQQDPGMELHLIHYSYGVNSTEKGDLSSESTVSRIRTEHFPLTLESARPSHTSQYLCASSDFGQETQYFGPGTRLLVL.

This clonotype was seen ten or more times. This sequence joins TRBV20-1 and TRBJ1-5; D might be TRBD1 (5 bases). V lost 0 bases and J 7 bases, leaving 13 bases between the germline ends. The germline V gene has CDR1 DFQATT and CDR2 SNEGSKA (reference sequence). The CDR3 runs to 14 residues. The CDR3 is CSARERGVGQPQHF. DNA for the CDR3: TGCAGTGCTAGAGAGAGGGGAGTAGGCCAGCCCCAGCATTTT.